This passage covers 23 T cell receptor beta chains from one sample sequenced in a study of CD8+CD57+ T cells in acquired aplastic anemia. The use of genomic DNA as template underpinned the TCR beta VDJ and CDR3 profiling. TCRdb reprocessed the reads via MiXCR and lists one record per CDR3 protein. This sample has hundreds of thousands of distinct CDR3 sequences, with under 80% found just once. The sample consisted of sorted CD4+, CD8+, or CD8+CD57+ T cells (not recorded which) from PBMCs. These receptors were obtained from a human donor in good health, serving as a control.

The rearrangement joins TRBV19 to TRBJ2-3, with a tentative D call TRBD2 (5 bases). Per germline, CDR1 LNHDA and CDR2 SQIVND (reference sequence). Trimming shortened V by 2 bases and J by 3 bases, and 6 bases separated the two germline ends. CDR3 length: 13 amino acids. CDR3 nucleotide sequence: TGTGCCAGTAGTATACCGGGAACAGATACGCAGTATTTT. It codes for CASSIPGTDTQYF.

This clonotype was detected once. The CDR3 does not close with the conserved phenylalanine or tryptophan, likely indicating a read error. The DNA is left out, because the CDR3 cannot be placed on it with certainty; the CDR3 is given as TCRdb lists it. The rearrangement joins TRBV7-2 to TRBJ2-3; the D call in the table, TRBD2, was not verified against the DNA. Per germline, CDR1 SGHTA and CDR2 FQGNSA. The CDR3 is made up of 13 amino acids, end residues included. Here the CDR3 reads CASSSLTGLSTDT.

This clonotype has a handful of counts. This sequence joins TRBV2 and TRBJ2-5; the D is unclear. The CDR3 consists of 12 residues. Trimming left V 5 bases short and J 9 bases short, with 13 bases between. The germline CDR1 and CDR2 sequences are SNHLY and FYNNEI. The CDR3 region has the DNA TGTGCCAGCAGTTACACGTGGCTAGCCCAGTACTTC. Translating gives CASSYTWLAQYF.

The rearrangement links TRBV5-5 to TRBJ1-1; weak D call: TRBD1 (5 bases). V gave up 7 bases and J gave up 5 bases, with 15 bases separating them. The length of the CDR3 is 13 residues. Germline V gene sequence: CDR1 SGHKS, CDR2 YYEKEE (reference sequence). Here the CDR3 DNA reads TGTGCCAGCGACTTCGGGCAGGGAACTGAAGCTTTCTTT. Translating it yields CASDFGQGTEAFF.

CDR3 in amino acids: CASSLGERGRLPYEQYF. The CDR3 DNA reads as TGTGCCAGCAGCTTAGGTGAGCGGGGACGCCTCCCCTACGAGCAGTACTTC. The chain links TRBV11-3 to TRBJ2-7; 7 bases are shared with TRBD2. Germline CDR1 SGHNT, CDR2 YENEEA. The CDR3 contains 17 residues. J was trimmed by 2 bases and V by 1 base; bases with no gene match: 11.

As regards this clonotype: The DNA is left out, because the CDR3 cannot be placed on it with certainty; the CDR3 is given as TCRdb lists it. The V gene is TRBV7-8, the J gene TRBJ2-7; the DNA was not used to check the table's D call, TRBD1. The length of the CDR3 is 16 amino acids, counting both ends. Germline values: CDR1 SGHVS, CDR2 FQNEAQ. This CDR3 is CASSLCQQGHSDYQYF.

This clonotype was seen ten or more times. CDR3 in amino acids: CASSAAGIGYNEQFF. In nucleotides, the CDR3 is TGTGCCAGCAGCGCCGCCGGAATTGGCTACAATGAGCAGTTCTTC. The chain couples TRBV9 to TRBJ2-1; no clear D gene. Germline loops: CDR1 SGDLS, CDR2 YYNGEE. This CDR3 region has 15 residues. V dropped 3 bases and J dropped 3 bases, with 13 bases sitting between them.

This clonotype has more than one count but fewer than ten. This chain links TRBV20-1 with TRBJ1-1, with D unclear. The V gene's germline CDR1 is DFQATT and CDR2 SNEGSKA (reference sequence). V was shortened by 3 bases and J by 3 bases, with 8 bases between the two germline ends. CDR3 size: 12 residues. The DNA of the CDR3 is TGCAGTGCTAGTAACAGCTACACTGAAGCTTTCTTT. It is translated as CSASNSYTEAFF.

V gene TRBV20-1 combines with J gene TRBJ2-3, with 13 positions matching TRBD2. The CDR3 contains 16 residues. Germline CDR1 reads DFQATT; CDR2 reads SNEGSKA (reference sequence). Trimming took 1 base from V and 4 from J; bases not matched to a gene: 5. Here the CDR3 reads CSARGPLAGGPDTQYF. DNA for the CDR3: TGCAGTGCTAGAGGCCCACTAGCGGGGGGGCCAGATACGCAGTATTTT.

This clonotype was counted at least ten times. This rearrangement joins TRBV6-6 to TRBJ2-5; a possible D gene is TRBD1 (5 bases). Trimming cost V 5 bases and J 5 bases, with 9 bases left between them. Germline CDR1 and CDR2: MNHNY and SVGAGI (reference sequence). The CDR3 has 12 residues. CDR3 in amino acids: CASSAAGETQYF. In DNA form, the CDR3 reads TGTGCCAGCAGTGCAGCAGGGGAGACCCAGTACTTC.

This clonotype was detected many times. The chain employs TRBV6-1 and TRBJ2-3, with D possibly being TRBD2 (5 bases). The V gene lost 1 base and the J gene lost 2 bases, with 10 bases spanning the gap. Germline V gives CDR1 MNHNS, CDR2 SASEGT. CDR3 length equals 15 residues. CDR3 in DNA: TGTGCCAGCAGTGAAGGAGCGGTGAACACAGATACGCAGTATTTT. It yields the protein CASSEGAVNTDTQYF.

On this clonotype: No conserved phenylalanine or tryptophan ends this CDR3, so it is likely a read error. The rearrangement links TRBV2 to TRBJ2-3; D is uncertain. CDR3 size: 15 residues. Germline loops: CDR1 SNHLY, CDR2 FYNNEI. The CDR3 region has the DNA TGTGCCATCAGTGATTCGGGCGGATTCTCAGATACGCAGTATCTT. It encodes CAISDSGGFSDTQYL.

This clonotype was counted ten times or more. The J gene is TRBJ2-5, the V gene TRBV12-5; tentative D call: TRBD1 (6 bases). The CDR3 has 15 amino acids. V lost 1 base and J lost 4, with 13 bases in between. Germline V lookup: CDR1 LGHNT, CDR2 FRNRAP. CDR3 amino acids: CASGLDEQGGETQYF. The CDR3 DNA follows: TGTGCTAGTGGTTTGGATGAACAGGGTGGAGAGACCCAGTACTTC.

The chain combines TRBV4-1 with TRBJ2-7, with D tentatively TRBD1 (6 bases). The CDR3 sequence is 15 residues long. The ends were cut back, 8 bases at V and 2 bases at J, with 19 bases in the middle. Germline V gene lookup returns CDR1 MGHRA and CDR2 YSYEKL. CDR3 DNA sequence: TGCGCCAGCCGGCATCAGGACAGCGAAGCCTACGAGCAGTACTTC. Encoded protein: CASRHQDSEAYEQYF.

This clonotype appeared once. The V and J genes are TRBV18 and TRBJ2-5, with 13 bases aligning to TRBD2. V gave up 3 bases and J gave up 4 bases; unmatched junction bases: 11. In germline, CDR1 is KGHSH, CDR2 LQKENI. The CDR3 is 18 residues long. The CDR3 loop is CASSPFTTSGGATETQYF. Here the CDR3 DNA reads TGTGCCAGCTCACCTTTCACTACTAGCGGGGGGGCCACAGAGACCCAGTACTTC.

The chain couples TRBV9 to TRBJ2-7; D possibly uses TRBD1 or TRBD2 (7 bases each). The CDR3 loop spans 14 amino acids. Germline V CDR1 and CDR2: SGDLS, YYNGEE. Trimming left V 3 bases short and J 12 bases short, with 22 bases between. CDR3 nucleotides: TGTGCCAGCAGCGGGGGGGGAGGGGGCACATATGGGTACTTC. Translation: CASSGGGGGTYGYF.

Here the CDR3 reads CASSLQACGRTIYF. In DNA, the CDR3 is TGTGCCAGCAGTTTACAGGCTTGTGGAAGGACAATATATTTT. The chain combines TRBV9 with TRBJ1-3; D perhaps matches TRBD1 (5 bases). Trimming shortened V by 5 bases and J by 13 bases, and 22 bases separated the two germline ends. CDR1 and CDR2 (germline): SGDLS, YYNGEE. CDR3 length equals 14 residues.

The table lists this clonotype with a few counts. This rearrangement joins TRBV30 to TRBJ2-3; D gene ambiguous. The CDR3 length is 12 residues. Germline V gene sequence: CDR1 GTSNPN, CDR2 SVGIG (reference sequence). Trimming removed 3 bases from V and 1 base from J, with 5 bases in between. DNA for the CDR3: TGTGCCTGGAGCGGAGGCACAGATACGCAGTATTTT. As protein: CAWSGGTDTQYF.

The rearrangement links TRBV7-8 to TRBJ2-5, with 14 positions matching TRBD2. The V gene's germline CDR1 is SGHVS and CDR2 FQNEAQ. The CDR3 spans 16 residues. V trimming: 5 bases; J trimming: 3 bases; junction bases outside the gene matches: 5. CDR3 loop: CASSLRGLAGEETQYF. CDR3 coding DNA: TGTGCCAGCAGCCTACGGGGACTAGCGGGGGAAGAGACCCAGTACTTC.

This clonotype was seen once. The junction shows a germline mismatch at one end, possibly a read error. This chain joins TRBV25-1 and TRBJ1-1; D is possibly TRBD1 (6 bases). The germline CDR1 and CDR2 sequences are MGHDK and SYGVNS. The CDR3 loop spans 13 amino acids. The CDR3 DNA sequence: TGTGCCAGCAGTGGACAGGCGGATTCTGAACCTTTCTTT. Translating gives CASSGQADSEPFF. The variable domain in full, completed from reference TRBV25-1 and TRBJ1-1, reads EADIYQTPRYLVIGTGKKITLECSQTMGHDKMYWYQQDPGMELHLIHYSYGVNSTEKGDLSSESTVSRIRTEHFPLTLESARPSHTSQYLCASSGQADSEPFFGQGTRLTVV.

The CDR3 bases are TGTGCCAGCAGCTTTCTCGCGGTAGATCCCTACGAGCAGTACTTC. Its translation: CASSFLAVDPYEQYF. The chain joins TRBV5-8 to TRBJ2-7; D is unresolved. The length of the CDR3 is 15 residues. V was clipped by 2 bases and J by 2 bases, with 14 bases between them. Germline assignment: CDR1 SGHTS and CDR2 YDEGEE.

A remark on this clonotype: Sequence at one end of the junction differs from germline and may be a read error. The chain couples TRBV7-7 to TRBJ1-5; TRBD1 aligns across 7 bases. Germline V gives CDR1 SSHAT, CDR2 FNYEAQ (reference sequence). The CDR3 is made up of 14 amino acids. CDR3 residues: CASSQDRNTQAFFF. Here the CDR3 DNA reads TGTGCTAGCAGCCAGGACAGGAACACTCAAGCTTTCTTTTTT.

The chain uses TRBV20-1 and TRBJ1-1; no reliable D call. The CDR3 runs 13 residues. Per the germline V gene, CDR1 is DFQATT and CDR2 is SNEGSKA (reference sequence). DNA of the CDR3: TGCAGCGTTAGTCCGGTCCCGAACGCTAAAGCTTTCTTT. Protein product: CSVSPVPNAKAFF.